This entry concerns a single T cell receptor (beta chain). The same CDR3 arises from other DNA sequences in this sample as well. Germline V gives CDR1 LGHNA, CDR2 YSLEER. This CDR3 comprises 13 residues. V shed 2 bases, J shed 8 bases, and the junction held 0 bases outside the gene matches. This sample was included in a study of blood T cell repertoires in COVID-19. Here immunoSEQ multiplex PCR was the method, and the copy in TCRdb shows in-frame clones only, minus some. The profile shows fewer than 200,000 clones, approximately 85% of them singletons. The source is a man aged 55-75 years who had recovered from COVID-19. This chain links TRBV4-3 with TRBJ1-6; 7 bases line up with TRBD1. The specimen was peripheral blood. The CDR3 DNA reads TGCGCCAGCAGCCAACAGGGGGATTCACCCCTCCACTTT. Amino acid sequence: CASSQQGDSPLHF.